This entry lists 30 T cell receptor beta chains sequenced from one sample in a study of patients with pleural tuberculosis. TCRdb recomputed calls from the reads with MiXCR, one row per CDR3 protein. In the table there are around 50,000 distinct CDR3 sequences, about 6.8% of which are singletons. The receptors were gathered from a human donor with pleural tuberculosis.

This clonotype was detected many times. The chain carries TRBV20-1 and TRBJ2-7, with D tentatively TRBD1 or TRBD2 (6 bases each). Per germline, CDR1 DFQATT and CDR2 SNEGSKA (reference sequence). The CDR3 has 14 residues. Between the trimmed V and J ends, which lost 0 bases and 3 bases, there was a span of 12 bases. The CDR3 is CSARDRGGYYEQYF. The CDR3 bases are TGCAGTGCTAGAGACCGAGGGGGGTACTACGAGCAGTACTTC.

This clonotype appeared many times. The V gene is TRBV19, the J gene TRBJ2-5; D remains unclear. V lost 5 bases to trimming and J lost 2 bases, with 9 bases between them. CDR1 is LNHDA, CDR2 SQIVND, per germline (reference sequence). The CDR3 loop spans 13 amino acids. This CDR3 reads CASSWVKQETQYF. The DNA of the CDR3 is TGTGCCAGTAGTTGGGTCAAGCAAGAGACCCAGTACTTC.

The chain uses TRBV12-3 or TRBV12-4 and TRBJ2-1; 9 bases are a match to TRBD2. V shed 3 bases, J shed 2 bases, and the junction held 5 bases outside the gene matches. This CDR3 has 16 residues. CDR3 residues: CASSFPSGNPYNEQFF. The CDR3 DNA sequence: TGTGCCAGCAGTTTCCCTAGCGGGAACCCCTACAATGAGCAGTTCTTC.

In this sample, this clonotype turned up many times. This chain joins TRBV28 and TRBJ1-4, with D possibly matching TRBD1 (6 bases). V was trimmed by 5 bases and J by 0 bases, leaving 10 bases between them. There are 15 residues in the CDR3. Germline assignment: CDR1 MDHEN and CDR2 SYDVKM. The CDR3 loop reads CASSLTGATNEKLFF. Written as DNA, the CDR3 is TGTGCCAGCAGTCTGACAGGAGCAACTAATGAAAAACTGTTTTTT.

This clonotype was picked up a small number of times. This CDR3 reads CSVEEPDPSREQYF. In DNA form, the CDR3 reads TGCAGCGTTGAAGAACCGGACCCTTCGAGAGAGCAGTACTTC. V is TRBV29-1 and J is TRBJ2-7; D is unclear. The V end was cut by 0 bases, the J end by 7 bases, with 16 bases between. Germline CDR1 is SQVTM and CDR2 is ANQGSEA. CDR3 length: 14 amino acids.

The CDR3 spells CASSLRGGMDYGYTF. CDR3 nucleotides: TGCGCCAGCAGCTTGAGGGGCGGGATGGACTATGGCTACACCTTC. This chain links TRBV5-1 with TRBJ1-2; a possible D gene is TRBD1 (5 bases). This CDR3 spans 15 amino acids. Germline values: CDR1 SGHRS, CDR2 YFSETQ. V dropped 1 base and J dropped 3 bases, with 13 bases sitting between them.

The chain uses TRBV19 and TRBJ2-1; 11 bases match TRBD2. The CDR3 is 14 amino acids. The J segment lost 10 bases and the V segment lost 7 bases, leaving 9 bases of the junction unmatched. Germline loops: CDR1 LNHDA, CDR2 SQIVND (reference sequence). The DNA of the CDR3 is TGTGCCAGTAATCGACTAGCGGGACGGCGGGAGCAGTTCTTC. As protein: CASNRLAGRREQFF. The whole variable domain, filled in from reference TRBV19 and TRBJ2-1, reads DGGITQSPKYLFRKEGQNVTLSCEQNLNHDAMYWYRQDPGQGLRLIYYSQIVNDFQKGDIAEGYSVSREKKESFPLTVTSAQKNPTAFYLCASNRLAGRREQFFGPGTRLTVL.

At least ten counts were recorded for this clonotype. CDR3 loop: CASSMFQGDGYTF. In DNA, the CDR3 is TGTGCCAGTAGTATGTTCCAGGGGGATGGCTACACCTTC. The rearrangement joins TRBV19 to TRBJ1-2; 7 nucleotides match TRBD1. CDR1 and CDR2 (germline): LNHDA, SQIVND (reference sequence). The CDR3 runs to 13 residues. The V and J ends lost 3 bases and 6 bases, in that order; junction bases with no gene match: 4. Supplemented by reference TRBV19 and TRBJ1-2, the full variable domain reads DGGITQSPKYLFRKEGQNVTLSCEQNLNHDAMYWYRQDPGQGLRLIYYSQIVNDFQKGDIAEGYSVSREKKESFPLTVTSAQKNPTAFYLCASSMFQGDGYTFGSGTRLTVV.

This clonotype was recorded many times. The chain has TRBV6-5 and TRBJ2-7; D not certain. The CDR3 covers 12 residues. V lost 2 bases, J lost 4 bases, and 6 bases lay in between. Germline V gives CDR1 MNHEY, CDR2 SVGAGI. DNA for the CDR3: TGTGCCAGCAGTTACGATGGGTACGAGCAGTACGTC. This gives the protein CASSYDGYEQYV.

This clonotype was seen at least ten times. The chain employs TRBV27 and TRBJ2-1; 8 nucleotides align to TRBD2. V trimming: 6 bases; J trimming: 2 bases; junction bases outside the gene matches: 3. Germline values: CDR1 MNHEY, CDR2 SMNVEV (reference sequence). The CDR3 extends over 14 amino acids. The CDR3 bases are TGTGCCAGCAGAGCGGGAGACGCCTACAATGAGCAGTTCTTC. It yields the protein CASRAGDAYNEQFF.

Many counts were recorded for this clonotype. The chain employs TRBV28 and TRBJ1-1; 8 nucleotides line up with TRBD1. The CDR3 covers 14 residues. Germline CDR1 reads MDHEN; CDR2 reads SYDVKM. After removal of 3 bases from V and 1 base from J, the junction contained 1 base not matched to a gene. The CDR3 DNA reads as TGTGCCAGCAGTTTCGACAGGGGGAACACTGAAGCTTTCTTT. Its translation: CASSFDRGNTEAFF.

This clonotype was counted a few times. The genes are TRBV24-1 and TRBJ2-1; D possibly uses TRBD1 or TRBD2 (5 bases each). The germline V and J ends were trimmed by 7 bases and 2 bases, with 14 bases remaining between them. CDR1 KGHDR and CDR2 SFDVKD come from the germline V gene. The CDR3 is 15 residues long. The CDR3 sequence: CATRAGTDTYNEQFF. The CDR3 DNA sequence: TGTGCCACCAGGGCCGGGACCGACACCTACAATGAGCAGTTCTTC.

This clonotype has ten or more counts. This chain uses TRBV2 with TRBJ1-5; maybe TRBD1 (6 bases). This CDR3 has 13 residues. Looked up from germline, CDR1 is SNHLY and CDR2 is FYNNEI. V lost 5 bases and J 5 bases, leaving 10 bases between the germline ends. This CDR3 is CASSLDRDQPQHF. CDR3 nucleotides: TGTGCCAGCAGTTTGGACAGAGATCAGCCCCAGCATTTT. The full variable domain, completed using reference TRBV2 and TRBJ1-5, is EPEVTQTPSHQVTQMGQEVILRCVPISNHLYFYWYRQILGQKVEFLVSFYNNEISEKSEIFDDQFSVERPDGSNFTLKIRSTKLEDSAMYFCASSLDRDQPQHFGDGTRLSIL.

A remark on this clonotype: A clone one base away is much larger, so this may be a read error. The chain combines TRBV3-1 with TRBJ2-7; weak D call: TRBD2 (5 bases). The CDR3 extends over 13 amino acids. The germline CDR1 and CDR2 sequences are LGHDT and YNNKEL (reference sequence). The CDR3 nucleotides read TGTGCCGGCAGCCAAGGTCGGGGCTACGAGCAGTACTTC. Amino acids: CAGSQGRGYEQYF.

CDR3 sequence: CASSQLTGETQYF. The CDR3 bases are TGTGCCAGCAGCCAACTAACGGGAGAGACCCAGTACTTC. The rearrangement uses TRBV3-1 and TRBJ2-5, with unresolved D. Trimming shortened V by 2 bases and J by 4 bases, and 8 bases separated the two germline ends. This CDR3 contains 13 residues. Germline V gene sequence: CDR1 LGHDT, CDR2 YNNKEL (reference sequence).

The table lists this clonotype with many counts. CDR3 residues: CASSFKRENEQFF. The CDR3 DNA follows: TGTGCCAGCAGCTTCAAGCGGGAGAATGAGCAGTTCTTC. V gene TRBV5-4 combines with J gene TRBJ2-1; TRBD2 aligns across 8 bases. CDR3 length equals 13 residues. The germline gives CDR1 SGHNT, CDR2 YYREEE (reference sequence). Trimming took 2 bases from V and 7 from J; bases not matched to a gene: 2. Using reference TRBV5-4 and TRBJ2-1 for the parts outside the CDR3, the full variable domain is ETGVTQSPTHLIKTRGQQVTLRCSSQSGHNTVSWYQQALGQGPQFIFQYYREEENGRGNFPPRFSGLQFPNYSSELNVNALELDDSALYLCASSFKRENEQFFGPGTRLTVL.

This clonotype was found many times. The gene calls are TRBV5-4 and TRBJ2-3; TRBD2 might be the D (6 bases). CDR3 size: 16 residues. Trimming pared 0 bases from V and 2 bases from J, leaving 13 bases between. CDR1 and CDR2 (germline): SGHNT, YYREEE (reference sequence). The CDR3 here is CASSLGGTRYTDTQYF. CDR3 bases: TGTGCCAGCAGCTTGGGGGGGACTCGATACACAGATACGCAGTATTTT. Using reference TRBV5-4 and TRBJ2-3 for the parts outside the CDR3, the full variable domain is ETGVTQSPTHLIKTRGQQVTLRCSSQSGHNTVSWYQQALGQGPQFIFQYYREEENGRGNFPPRFSGLQFPNYSSELNVNALELDDSALYLCASSLGGTRYTDTQYFGPGTRLTVL.

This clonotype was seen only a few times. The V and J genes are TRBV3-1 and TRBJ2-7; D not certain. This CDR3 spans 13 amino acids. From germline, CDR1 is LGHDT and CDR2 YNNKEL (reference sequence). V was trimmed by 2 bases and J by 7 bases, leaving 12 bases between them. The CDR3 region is CASSQQSASEQYF. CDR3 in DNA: TGTGCCAGCAGCCAACAAAGCGCCTCGGAGCAGTACTTC.

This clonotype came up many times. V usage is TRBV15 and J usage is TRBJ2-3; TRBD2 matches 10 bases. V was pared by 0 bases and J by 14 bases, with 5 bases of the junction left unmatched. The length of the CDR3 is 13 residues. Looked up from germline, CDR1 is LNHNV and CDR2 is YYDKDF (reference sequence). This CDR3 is CATSRDLAGDLYF. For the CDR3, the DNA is TGTGCCACCAGCAGAGATCTAGCGGGAGATCTGTATTTT.

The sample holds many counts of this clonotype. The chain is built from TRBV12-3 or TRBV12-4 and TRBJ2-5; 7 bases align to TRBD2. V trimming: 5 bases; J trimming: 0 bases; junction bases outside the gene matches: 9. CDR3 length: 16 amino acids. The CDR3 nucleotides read TGTGCCAGCAGTCCCTGGGCGGGAGCTTACCAAGAGACCCAGTACTTC. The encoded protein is CASSPWAGAYQETQYF.

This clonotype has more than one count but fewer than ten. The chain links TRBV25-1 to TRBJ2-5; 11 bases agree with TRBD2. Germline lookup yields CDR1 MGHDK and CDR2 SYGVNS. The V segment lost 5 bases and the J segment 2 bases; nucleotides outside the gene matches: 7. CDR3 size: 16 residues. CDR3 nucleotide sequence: TGTGCCAGCAGTCCCCCGACTAGCGGGGAACAAGAGACCCAGTACTTC. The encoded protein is CASSPPTSGEQETQYF.

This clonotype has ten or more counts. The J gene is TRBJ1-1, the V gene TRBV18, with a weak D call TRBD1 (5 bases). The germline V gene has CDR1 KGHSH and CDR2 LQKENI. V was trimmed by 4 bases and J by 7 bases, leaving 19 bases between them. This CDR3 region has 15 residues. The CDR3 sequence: CASSRGEGTNLEAFF. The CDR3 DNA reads TGTGCCAGCTCACGGGGTGAGGGGACGAATCTTGAAGCTTTCTTT. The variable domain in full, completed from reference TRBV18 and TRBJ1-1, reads NAGVMQNPRHLVRRRGQEARLRCSPMKGHSHVYWYRQLPEEGLKFMVYLQKENIIDESGMPKERFSAEFPKEGPSILRIQQVVRGDSAAYFCASSRGEGTNLEAFFGQGTRLTVV.

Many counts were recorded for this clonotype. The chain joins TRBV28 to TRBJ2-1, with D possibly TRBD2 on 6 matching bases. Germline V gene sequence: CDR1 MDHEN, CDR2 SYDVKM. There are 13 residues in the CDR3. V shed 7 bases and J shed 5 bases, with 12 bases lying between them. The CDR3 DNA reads TGTGCCAGCAAGAGAACGGGAGACAATGAGCAGTTCTTC. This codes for CASKRTGDNEQFF.

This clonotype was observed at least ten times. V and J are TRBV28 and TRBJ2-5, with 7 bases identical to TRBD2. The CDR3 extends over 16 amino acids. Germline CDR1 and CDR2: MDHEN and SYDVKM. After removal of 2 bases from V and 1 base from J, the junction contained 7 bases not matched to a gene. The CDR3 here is CASSLSGVALQETQYF. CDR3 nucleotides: TGTGCCAGCAGTTTAAGCGGGGTTGCCCTCCAAGAGACCCAGTACTTC. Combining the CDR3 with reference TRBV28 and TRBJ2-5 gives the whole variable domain DVKVTQSSRYLVKRTGEKVFLECVQDMDHENMFWYRQDPGLGLRLIYFSYDVKMKEKGDIPEGYSVSREKKERFSLILESASTNQTSMYLCASSLSGVALQETQYFGPGTRLLVL.

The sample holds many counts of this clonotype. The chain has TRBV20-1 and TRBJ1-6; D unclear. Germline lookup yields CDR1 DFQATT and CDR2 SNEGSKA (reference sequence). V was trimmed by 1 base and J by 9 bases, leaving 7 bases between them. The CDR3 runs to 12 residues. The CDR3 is CSARAPGSPLHF. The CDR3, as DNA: TGCAGTGCTAGAGCCCCAGGTTCACCCCTCCACTTT.

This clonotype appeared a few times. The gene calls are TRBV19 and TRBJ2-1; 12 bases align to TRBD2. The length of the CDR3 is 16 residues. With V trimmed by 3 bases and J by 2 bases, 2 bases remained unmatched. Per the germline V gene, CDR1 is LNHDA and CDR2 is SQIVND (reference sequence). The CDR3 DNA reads TGTGCCAGTAGTATCGCTAGCGGGAGGGCCTACAATGAGCAGTTCTTC. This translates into CASSIASGRAYNEQFF.

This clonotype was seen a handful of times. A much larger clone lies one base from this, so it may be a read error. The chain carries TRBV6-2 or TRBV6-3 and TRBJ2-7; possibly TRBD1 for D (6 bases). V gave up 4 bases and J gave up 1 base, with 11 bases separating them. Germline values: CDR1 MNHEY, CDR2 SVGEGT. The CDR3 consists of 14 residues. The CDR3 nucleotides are TGTGCCAGCAGTTTGACAGGATTATCCTACGAGCAGTACTTC. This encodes CASSLTGLSYEQYF.

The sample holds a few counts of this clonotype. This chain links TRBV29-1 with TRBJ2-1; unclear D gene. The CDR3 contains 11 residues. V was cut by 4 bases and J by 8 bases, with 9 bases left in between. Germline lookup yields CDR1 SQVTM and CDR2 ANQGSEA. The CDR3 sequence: CSVVLFDEQFF. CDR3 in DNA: TGCAGCGTTGTGCTATTCGATGAGCAGTTCTTC.

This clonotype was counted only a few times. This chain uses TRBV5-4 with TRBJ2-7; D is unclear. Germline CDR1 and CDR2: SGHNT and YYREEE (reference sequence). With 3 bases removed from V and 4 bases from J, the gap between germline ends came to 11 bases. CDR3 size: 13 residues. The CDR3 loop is CASSSDGNYEQYF. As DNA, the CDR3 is TGTGCCAGCAGCTCGGACGGAAATTACGAGCAGTACTTC.

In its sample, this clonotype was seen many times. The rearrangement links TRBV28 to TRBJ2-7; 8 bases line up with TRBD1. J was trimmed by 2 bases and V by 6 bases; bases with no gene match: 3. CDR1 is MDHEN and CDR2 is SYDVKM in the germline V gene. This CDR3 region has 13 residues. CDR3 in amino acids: CASRDRVPYEQYF. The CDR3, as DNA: TGTGCCAGCAGGGACAGGGTCCCCTACGAGCAGTACTTC. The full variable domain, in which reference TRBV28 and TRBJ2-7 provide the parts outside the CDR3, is DVKVTQSSRYLVKRTGEKVFLECVQDMDHENMFWYRQDPGLGLRLIYFSYDVKMKEKGDIPEGYSVSREKKERFSLILESASTNQTSMYLCASRDRVPYEQYFGPGTRLTVT.